These T cell receptor beta chains were read from a single sample in a study of blood T cell repertoires in COVID-19. The data were produced by immunoSEQ multiplex PCR, yet TCRdb's version contains in-frame clones alone and is incomplete. The table lists about 270,000 clones, more than 75% of them singletons. The specimen was PBMCs or T cells enriched from blood (not recorded which). Receptors originate from an older woman in a cohort exposed to, infected with or recovered from COVID-19 (not recorded which). Each CDR3 is given with its conserved first and last residue. The order of the fields is clone size, J gene, V gene, CDR3 length, CDR3 protein. Some rows have no size entry. The others give once, few or many, or a class for an expanded clone.

.	TRBJ2-5	TRBV6-6	16	CASSSGLAGGRETQYF
.	TRBJ2-4	TRBV7-2	12	CASSLARDFQYF
.	TRBJ2-7	TRBV5-4	12	CASSLSVYEQYF
.	TRBJ2-2	TRBV6-5	13	CGSSGANTGELFF
.	TRBJ1-4	TRBV5-1	15	CASSQRTGGGEKLFF
.	TRBJ2-1	TRBV9	15	CASSVSGGSYNEQFF
.	TRBJ2-1	TRBV4-2	15	CASSSRQGKSNEQFF
once	TRBJ2-1	TRBV19	19	CASSTLGLAGLHSYNEQFF
.	TRBJ2-3	TRBV30	13	CAWILAGGDTQYF
.	TRBJ2-7	TRBV3-1/TRBV3-2	14	CASSRVAASYEQYF
.	TRBJ2-1	TRBV7-3	14	CASSSGSSYNEQFF
.	TRBJ1-3	TRBV19	13	CASRDRNGNTIYF
.	TRBJ2-7	TRBV28	14	CASHLTGLSYEQYF
once	TRBJ1-6	TRBV11-2	18	CASSLARTGGKGNSPLHF